This T cell receptor beta chain was sequenced during a study of T cell changes during pregnancy in multiple sclerosis. Measured with immunoSEQ multiplex PCR; TCRdb has only the in-frame clones, and not every one. The table includes approximately 70,000 clones, approximately 90% detected once. Germline V lookup: CDR1 SSHAT, CDR2 FNYEAQ (reference sequence). This CDR3 has 13 amino acids. Note on this clone: Germline and junction disagree at one end, which may indicate a read error.

The receptor was derived from a female donor in good health, enrolled as a control in a pregnancy study. The sequences come from peripheral blood, collected in the first trimester of pregnancy. The V call is TRBV7-7, the J call TRBJ2-7; TRBD1 aligns across 8 bases. CDR3 residues: CASSRDRGGEQYF. The DNA for the CDR3 is TGTGCTAGCAGCCGCGACAGGGGAGGAGAGCAGTACTTC. The full variable domain, with the rest looked up from reference TRBV7-7 and TRBJ2-7, is GAGVSQSPRYKVTKRGQDVTLRCDPISSHATLYWYQQALGQGPEFLTYFNYEAQPDKSGLPSDRFSAERPEGSISTLTIQRTEQRDSAMYRCASSRDRGGEQYFGPGTRLTVT.